This T cell receptor (beta chain) appears in the sequencing data of a study of OX40 agonist ivuxolimab in advanced cancers. About the research overall: Earlier anti-PD-1, anti-PD-L1 or anti-CTLA-4 therapy was permitted; about 39% had received some.

The table came from immunoSEQ multiplex PCR; TCRdb's copy has only in-frame clones and leaves some out. The table lists roughly 15,000 clones, over 80% of them singletons, with 9% to 15% in the top ten. Germline CDR1 is MDHEN and CDR2 is SYDVKM. The CDR3 has 14 residues. V lost 9 bases to trimming and J lost 3 bases; unmatched junction nucleotides: 7. Here the sequenced sample was CD4+ or CD8+ T cells sorted from blood, taken in a trial of the OX40 agonist ivuxolimab. This clonotype was obtained from an adult with an advanced solid tumor such as melanoma, head and neck, liver or kidney cancer. The chain carries TRBV28 and TRBJ2-7, with TRBD2 matching 11 bases. The CDR3 bases are TGTGCCAGTGTCGGGACTAGCGGCTACTACGAGCAGTACTTC. This encodes CASVGTSGYYEQYF.